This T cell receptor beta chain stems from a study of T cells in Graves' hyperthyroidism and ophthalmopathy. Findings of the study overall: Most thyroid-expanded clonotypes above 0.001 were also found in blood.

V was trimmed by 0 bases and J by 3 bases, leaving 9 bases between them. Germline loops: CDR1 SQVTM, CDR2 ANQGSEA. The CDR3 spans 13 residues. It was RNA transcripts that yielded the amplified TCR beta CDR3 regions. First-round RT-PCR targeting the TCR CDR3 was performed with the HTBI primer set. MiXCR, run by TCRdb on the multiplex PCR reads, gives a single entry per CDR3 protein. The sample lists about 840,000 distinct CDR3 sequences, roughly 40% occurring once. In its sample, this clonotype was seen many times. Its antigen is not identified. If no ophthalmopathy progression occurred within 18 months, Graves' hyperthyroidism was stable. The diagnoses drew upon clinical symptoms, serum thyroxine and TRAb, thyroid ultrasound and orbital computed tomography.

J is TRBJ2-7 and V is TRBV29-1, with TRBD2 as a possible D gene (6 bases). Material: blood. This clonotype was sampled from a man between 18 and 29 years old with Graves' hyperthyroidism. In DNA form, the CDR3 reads TGCAGCGTTGAAGATCAGGGAGGCTACGAGCAGTACTTC. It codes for CSVEDQGGYEQYF.